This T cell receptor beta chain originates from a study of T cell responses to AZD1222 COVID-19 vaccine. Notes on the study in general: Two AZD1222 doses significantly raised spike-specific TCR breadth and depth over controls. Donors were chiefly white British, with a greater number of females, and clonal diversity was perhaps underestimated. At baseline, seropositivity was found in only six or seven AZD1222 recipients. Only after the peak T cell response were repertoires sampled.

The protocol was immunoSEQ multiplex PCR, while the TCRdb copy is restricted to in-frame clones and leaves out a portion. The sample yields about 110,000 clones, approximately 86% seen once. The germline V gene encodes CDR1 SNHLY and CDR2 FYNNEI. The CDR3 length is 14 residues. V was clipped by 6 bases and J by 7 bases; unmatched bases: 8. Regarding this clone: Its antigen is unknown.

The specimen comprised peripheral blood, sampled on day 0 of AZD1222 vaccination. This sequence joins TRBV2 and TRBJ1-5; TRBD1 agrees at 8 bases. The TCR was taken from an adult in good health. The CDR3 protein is CASSRTGFDQPQHF. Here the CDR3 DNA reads TGTGCCAGCAGCCGGACAGGGTTTGACCAGCCCCAGCATTTT. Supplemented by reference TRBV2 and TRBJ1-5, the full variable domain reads EPEVTQTPSHQVTQMGQEVILRCVPISNHLYFYWYRQILGQKVEFLVSFYNNEISEKSEIFDDQFSVERPDGSNFTLKIRSTKLEDSAMYFCASSRTGFDQPQHFGDGTRLSIL.